These T cell receptor beta chains were read from a single sample in a study of chemoradiotherapy in HPV16-positive cancers. TCRdb's copy holds only in-frame clones and misses some; the assay was immunoSEQ multiplex PCR. In the table there are approximately 8,200 clones, 70% to 85% of which are singletons. Sample: blood, taken from a patient who underwent chemoradiotherapy. Source of these receptors: a human donor with HPV-associated anogenital cancer. Both conserved end residues are part of each CDR3. Fields, in order: V gene, J gene, D gene, clone size, CDR3 DNA, CDR3 protein. A D gene is named only where the DNA matches it firmly. Clone sizes are given selectively: once, few, many, or a class where the clone is expanded.

>TRBV10-2|TRBJ1-1|-|-
TGCGCCAGCACCCCAGGCGGGAGGAACACTGAAGCTTTCTTT
CASTPGGRNTEAFF
>TRBV5-1|TRBJ2-5|-|few
TGCGCCAGCAGAGGGGAAGCCCAGTACTTC
CASRGEAQYF
>TRBV2|TRBJ1-1|-|-
TGTGCCAGCAGTCTAGGACTTAGCGCTGAAGCTTTCTTT
CASSLGLSAEAFF
>TRBV18|TRBJ1-1|TRBD1|-
TGTGCCAGCTTACGAGATACAGGGGAAGAGGCTTTCTTT
CASLRDTGEEAFF
>TRBV10-3|TRBJ1-6|TRBD1|-
TGTGCCATCAGTGAACCGGGACAGGGGGCAGCGAATTCACCCCTCCACTTT
CAISEPGQGAANSPLHF
>TRBV5-6|TRBJ1-5|-|-
TGTGCCAGCAGCTTGACAGGGAGCGAGCCCCAGCATTTT
CASSLTGSEPQHF
>TRBV7-9|TRBJ1-2|-|large
TGTGCCAGCAGCTTAGGAGGGACCTATGGCTACACCTTC
CASSLGGTYGYTF
>TRBV4-2|TRBJ1-1|TRBD1|few
TGTGCCAGCAGCCCGGACAGGTGGGACACTGAAGCTTTCTTT
CASSPDRWDTEAFF
>TRBV7-3|TRBJ1-2|TRBD1|few
TGTGCCAGCAGCCCCCAGACAGGGTCGGCCTACACCTTC
CASSPQTGSAYTF
>TRBV4-3|TRBJ1-5|-|-
TGCGCCAGCAGCCAAGATACCGGGCGCAATCAGCCCCAGCATTTT
CASSQDTGRNQPQHF
>TRBV7-9|TRBJ1-2|TRBD1|-
TGTGCCAGCAGCGATCGACAGGGGTTGGATGGCTACACCTTC
CASSDRQGLDGYTF
>TRBV5-1|TRBJ2-3|-|-
TGCGCCAGCAGCTTGGTTTCTAGCACAGATACGCAGTATTTT
CASSLVSSTDTQYF
>TRBV27|TRBJ2-7|TRBD1|-
TGTGCCAGCAGTTTTGGGACAGGGCCTGAGCAGTACTTC
CASSFGTGPEQYF
>TRBV15|TRBJ1-2|-|-
TGTGCCACCAGCAGAGATCAACAGACTACTAACTATGGCTACACCTTC
CATSRDQQTTNYGYTF
>TRBV5-6|TRBJ2-7|TRBD2|-
TGTGCCAGCAGCCTAGGACTAGCGGTGATCTCCTACGAGCAGTACTTC
CASSLGLAVISYEQYF
>TRBV7-8|TRBJ2-7|TRBD2|-
TGTGCCAGCAGCTCACTAGCGGGGGGGAGCAGCGAGCAGTACTTC
CASSSLAGGSSEQYF
>TRBV2|TRBJ1-1|-|-
TGTGCCAGCAATCAGGGGAAGGGGACTGAAGCTTTCTTT
CASNQGKGTEAFF
>TRBV9|TRBJ1-1|-|-
TGTGCCAGCAGCGTGACAGCGAACACTGAAGCTTTCTTT
CASSVTANTEAFF
>TRBV6-4|TRBJ2-1|TRBD2|-
TGTGCCAGCTCATCGCTAGCGGGAGGGGAGCAGTTCTTC
CASSSLAGGEQFF
>TRBV9|TRBJ2-3|TRBD2|few
TGTGCCAGCAGCGAACCGCTAGCGGGGGGGCCGCGAGATACGCAGTATTTT
CASSEPLAGGPRDTQYF
>TRBV5-6|TRBJ1-2|-|-
TGTGCCAGCAGCTTATGGGAGGGAGGCTACACCTTC
CASSLWEGGYTF
>TRBV2|TRBJ1-6|-|-
TGTGCCAGCAGTGGGGACGTAGGTCTCTCCTATAATTCACCCCTCCACTTT
CASSGDVGLSYNSPLHF
>TRBV28|TRBJ2-7|TRBD2|-
TGTGCCAGCAGACTAGCGGGGGGGCTTTGGACCTACGAGCAGTACTTC
CASRLAGGLWTYEQYF
>TRBV7-8|TRBJ2-7|-|-
TGTGCCAGCAGCTTAGGCCCTACGGCCTACGAGCAGTACTTC
CASSLGPTAYEQYF
>TRBV5-1|TRBJ1-1|-|-
TGCGCCAGCAGCTGGGGTCAACTGGGGGCGAACACTGAAGCTTTCTTT
CASSWGQLGANTEAFF
>TRBV6-5|TRBJ1-6|TRBD1|few
TGTGCCAGCAGCCCCGACAGGGAGAATTCACCCCTCCACTTT
CASSPDRENSPLHF
>TRBV6-4|TRBJ2-3|-|-
TGTGCCAGCAGTGAACGGAGTAGGGGAACAGATACGCAGTATTTT
CASSERSRGTDTQYF
>TRBV6-4|TRBJ2-3|TRBD2|-
TGTGCCAGCAGTGAAAGCGGGGGGGCCTCAGATACGCAGTATTTT
CASSESGGASDTQYF
>TRBV18|TRBJ2-7|TRBD2|few
TGTGCCAGCCGACTAGCGGGAGCCTACGAGCAGTACTTC
CASRLAGAYEQYF
>TRBV7-9|TRBJ1-2|-|once
TGTGCCAGCAGCTGGCACTCCGACTATGGCTACACCTTC
CASSWHSDYGYTF
>TRBV6-6|TRBJ2-7|-|-
TGTGCCAGCAGTACGGAGGAGACAGGAGCCTACGAGCAGTACTTC
CASSTEETGAYEQYF
>TRBV7-9|TRBJ1-5|-|few
TGTGCCAGCAGCTCCTCAGAGAATCAGCCCCAGCATTTT
CASSSSENQPQHF
>TRBV6-6|TRBJ1-2|TRBD1|-
TGTGCCAGCAGTCCCCTGACAGGGGGCGGCTATGGCTACACCTTC
CASSPLTGGGYGYTF
>TRBV2|TRBJ1-5|-|-
TGTGCCAGCCAAGGAATACATAGCAATCAGCCCCAGCATTTT
CASQGIHSNQPQHF
>TRBV18|TRBJ2-7|-|-
TGTGCCAGCTCACCACCGGGGGGAACCTACGAGCAGTACTTC
CASSPPGGTYEQYF
>TRBV11-2|TRBJ2-7|-|once
TGTGCCAGCAGCTACCAGGGAGCTAAAACCCACGAGCAGTACTTC
CASSYQGAKTHEQYF
>TRBV7-2|TRBJ2-3|TRBD2|-
TGTGCCAGCAGCCAAGGCTCCCTAGCGGGGGCAGCGGTGGATACGCAGTATTTT
CASSQGSLAGAAVDTQYF
>TRBV6-5|TRBJ2-1|-|-
TGTGCCAGCAGTTATTATCCTGGCGGCCGAAACAATGAGCAGTTCTTC
CASSYYPGGRNNEQFF
>TRBV6-5|TRBJ2-5|-|-
TGTGCCAGCAGTTACGGCTTGGGTTTTCGAGGAGAGACCCAGTACTTC
CASSYGLGFRGETQYF
>TRBV5-1|TRBJ2-1|-|once
TGCGCCAGCAGCTTGGGGGTTAGGGCGGGCGGCAATGAGCAGTTCTTC
CASSLGVRAGGNEQFF
>TRBV4-1|TRBJ1-6|TRBD1|-
TGCGCCAGCAGCCAAGAGGGGACAGGGATGGGTCCACCCCTCCACTTT
CASSQEGTGMGPPLHF
>TRBV19|TRBJ1-2|TRBD1|-
TGTGCCAGTAGTATGGGCGGAGGGGGACAGGGGGTCTATGGCTACACCTTC
CASSMGGGGQGVYGYTF
>TRBV2|TRBJ1-1|-|once
TGTGCCAGCGATGGGACGGCCACTGAAGCTTTCTTT
CASDGTATEAFF
>TRBV10-3|TRBJ1-1|-|-
TGTGCCATCCAGGACACCCCCTTCACTGAAGCTTTCTTT
CAIQDTPFTEAFF
>TRBV29-1|TRBJ2-1|-|-
TGCAGCGTTGCGCGAGACAGAAATGAGCAGTTCTTC
CSVARDRNEQFF
>TRBV15|TRBJ1-5|-|-
TGTGCCACCAGCCAGGAAAGGGATCAGCCCCAGCATTTT
CATSQERDQPQHF
>TRBV20-1|TRBJ2-1|-|-
TGCAGTGTTAAGGGAGGCGATGAGCAGTTCTTC
CSVKGGDEQFF
>TRBV5-4|TRBJ1-6|-|-
TGTGCCAGCAGCTTGGCCAGAGATTCACCCCTCCACTTT
CASSLARDSPLHF
>TRBV9|TRBJ1-1|-|-
TGTGCCAGCAGCGGACGGGGGGATGAAGCTTTCTTT
CASSGRGDEAFF
>TRBV28|TRBJ1-2|-|few
TGTGCCAGCAGTTTTACAGACTATGGCTACACCTTC
CASSFTDYGYTF
>TRBV2|TRBJ1-1|-|-
TGTGCCAGCAGGAGGGAGGGGGGCACTGAAGCTTTCTTT
CASRREGGTEAFF
>TRBV27|TRBJ2-1|TRBD2|-
TGTGCCAGCAGCCCGGGGACTAGCGGGTCCAATGAGCAGTTCTTC
CASSPGTSGSNEQFF
>TRBV5-5|TRBJ2-2|TRBD2|-
TGTGCCAGCAGCATAGGACTAGCGGGGAGCTGGAGCGGGGAGCTGTTTTTT
CASSIGLAGSWSGELFF
>TRBV6-4|TRBJ1-1|-|once
TGTGCCAGCAGTGACTCGGACAACACTGAAGCTTTCTTT
CASSDSDNTEAFF
>TRBV29-1|TRBJ1-2|-|-
TGCAGCGTCGCGAATCGGGGGGGCTACACCTTC
CSVANRGGYTF
>TRBV6-6|TRBJ2-7|-|-
TGTGCCAGCAGTCCCGGGACCTACGAGCAGTACTTC
CASSPGTYEQYF
>TRBV27|TRBJ1-1|TRBD1|once
TGTGCCACCCGGGACAGGGCGACTGAAGCTTTCTTT
CATRDRATEAFF
>TRBV6-4|TRBJ1-1|-|-
TGTGCCAGCAGTGAGGGCCAGGGGAACACTGAAGCTTTCTTT
CASSEGQGNTEAFF
>TRBV2|TRBJ1-4|-|-
TGTGCCAGCAGTCGTGGGGGGGGTGATGAAAAACTGTTTTTT
CASSRGGGDEKLFF
>TRBV4-2|TRBJ2-3|-|-
TGTGCCAGCAGCCAAGTGCCGGGCGCAGATACGCAGTATTTT
CASSQVPGADTQYF